This T cell receptor beta chain was obtained from a study of T cell responses to AZD1222 COVID-19 vaccine. Measured with immunoSEQ multiplex PCR; TCRdb has only the in-frame clones, and not every one. This sample has 110,000 or so clones, with around 87% found just once. As for this clone: Antigen specificity is unknown.

Study-level points and caveats: As reported, nearly half of all spike-specific TCRs target variant regions that are unmutated.

The receptor was isolated from an adult who received the AZD1222 COVID-19 vaccine. The sequencing here drew on peripheral blood, taken 28 days after the second AZD1222 dose.

CDR3 region: CASSFWRRQGTEAFF. Here the CDR3 DNA reads TGTGCCAGCAGCTTTTGGCGGCGGCAGGGGACTGAAGCTTTCTTT. V is TRBV5-6 and J is TRBJ1-1; a possible D gene is TRBD1 (6 bases). CDR1 and CDR2 from the germline V gene are SGHDT and YYEEEE. The V end was cut by 2 bases, the J end by 5 bases, with 16 bases between. The CDR3 totals 15 residues.